This TCR beta chain was identified during a study of a mutant IDH1 vaccine in newly diagnosed glioma. For the study at large: Vaccination followed radiotherapy alone by 4-6 weeks, or accompanied temozolomide cycles.

As for this clone: Antigen unknown.

The CDR3 consists of 15 residues. The V and J ends lost 0 bases and 4 bases, in that order; junction bases with no gene match: 1. Per the germline V gene, CDR1 is SGHRS and CDR2 is YFSETQ. Assay used: immunoSEQ multiplex PCR; TCRdb lists only in-frame clones, some missing. The sample consists of about 28,000 clones, approximately 82% of them appearing once. The sample's time point: week 23, last vaccination. In the vaccine, a single dose held 300 ug of the mutant IDH1 20-mer peptide, along with topical imiquimod. The astrocytomas were IDH1-mutant, ATRX-negative, and WHO grade 3 or 4. This TCR was sampled from a woman in her 30s with glioma. Sequencing was performed on PBMCs, taken from a glioma patient whose treatment included an IDH1 peptide vaccine. The genes are TRBV5-1 and TRBJ2-1; 10 nucleotides line up with TRBD2. Written as DNA, the CDR3 is TGCGCCAGCAGCTTGGTAGCGGGGGGTTACAATGAGCAGTTCTTC. This translates into CASSLVAGGYNEQFF.